This TCR beta chain was sequenced during a study of shared clonotypes between healthy human individuals. Clones were sequenced by immunoSEQ multiplex PCR, and TCRdb holds only the in-frame ones, with some missing. The repertoire holds millions of clones, with around 93% as singletons. V lost 0 bases, J lost 8 bases, and 9 bases stayed unmatched. CDR1 is ENHRY, CDR2 SYGVKD, per germline. CDR3 length: 15 residues. This clone appeared once. Naive CD8 cells comprised CD45RO-negative, CCR7-positively selected cells, excluding terminally differentiated effector memory CD45RA+ cells. This TCR derives from a man aged 18 to 30 in good health. Some clones in this sample may be carry-over from other donors' samples. The V gene is TRBV10-3, the J gene TRBJ1-2; TRBD1 matches 7 bases. The specimen sequenced was naive CD8+ T cells from PBMCs. The CDR3 DNA follows: TGTGCCATCAGTGAGTCGAGGAAGGGGGCGGACGGCTACACCTTC. Protein sequence: CAISESRKGADGYTF.